The rows below give T cell receptor beta chains drawn from one sample of a study of cytomegalovirus exposure and HLA in healthy donors. The method was immunoSEQ multiplex PCR; TCRdb's version includes in-frame clones alone and lacks a portion of them. This sample has about 170,000 clones, with more than 70% found just once. What was sequenced was PBMCs. The source of these receptors is a woman in her fifties or sixties in good health and CMV-seropositive. Each CDR3 is given with its conserved first and last residue. D genes are given only for firm matches. Clone size appears in some rows only: once, few, many, or a class for an expanded clone.

j_call: TRBJ1-1
d_call: NA
clone_size: NA
v_call: TRBV19
cdr3_aa: CASSLSGAVGNTEAFF
cdr3_nt: TGCGCCAGTAGTCTCTCAGGTGCAGTAGGGAACACTGAAGCTTTCTTT

j_call: TRBJ2-2
d_call: TRBD1
clone_size: few
v_call: TRBV11-3
cdr3_aa: CASSSGGAGTGELFF
cdr3_nt: TGTGCCAGCAGCTCAGGGGGCGCGGGCACCGGGGAGCTGTTTTTT

j_call: TRBJ2-1
d_call: NA
clone_size: once
v_call: TRBV10-3
cdr3_aa: CATTSGWGEQFF
cdr3_nt: TGTGCCACGACTAGTGGGTGGGGTGAGCAGTTCTTC

j_call: TRBJ1-4
d_call: NA
clone_size: NA
v_call: TRBV7-9
cdr3_aa: CSSSLSGRGANEKLFF
cdr3_nt: TGTTCCAGCAGCTTATCGGGCAGGGGCGCAAATGAAAAACTGTTTTTT

j_call: TRBJ1-1
d_call: NA
clone_size: once
v_call: TRBV19
cdr3_aa: CASTTSGSNTEAFF
cdr3_nt: TGTGCCAGTACCACCTCGGGGAGCAACACTGAAGCTTTCTTT

j_call: TRBJ2-2
d_call: TRBD2
clone_size: NA
v_call: TRBV10-3
cdr3_aa: CAISERSGRAAGELFF
cdr3_nt: TGTGCCATCAGTGAGAGGAGCGGGAGGGCCGCCGGGGAGCTGTTTTTT

j_call: TRBJ1-1
d_call: NA
clone_size: NA
v_call: TRBV7-9
cdr3_aa: CASSYPGHKNTEAFF
cdr3_nt: TGTGCCAGCAGCTACCCGGGACACAAAAACACTGAAGCTTTCTTT

j_call: TRBJ1-4
d_call: NA
clone_size: few
v_call: TRBV19
cdr3_aa: CASSMGRLIGPTNEKLFF
cdr3_nt: TGTGCCAGTAGTATGGGCAGGCTCATCGGCCCTACTAATGAAAAACTGTTTTTT

j_call: TRBJ1-6
d_call: NA
clone_size: NA
v_call: TRBV7-2
cdr3_aa: CASSSSESPLHF
cdr3_nt: TGTGCCAGCAGCTCTAGTGAGTCACCCCTCCACTTT

j_call: TRBJ2-7
d_call: TRBD1
clone_size: NA
v_call: TRBV6-1
cdr3_aa: CASNIQGVPKPYF
cdr3_nt: TGTGCCAGCAATATACAGGGGGTGCCAAAACCGTACTTC

j_call: TRBJ2-2
d_call: TRBD2
clone_size: NA
v_call: TRBV4-1
cdr3_aa: CASSRQLPRGSGGIRELFF
cdr3_nt: TGCGCCAGCAGCCGACAACTACCTCGAGGTAGCGGGGGGATCAGGGAGCTGTTTTTT

j_call: TRBJ2-7
d_call: NA
clone_size: NA
v_call: TRBV7-2
cdr3_aa: CASSAERTGGFYEQYF
cdr3_nt: TGTGCCAGCAGCGCCGAACGAACCGGGGGATTCTACGAGCAGTACTTC

j_call: TRBJ2-1
d_call: NA
clone_size: NA
v_call: TRBV4-2
cdr3_aa: CASSQDIEVADFYNEQFF
cdr3_nt: TGTGCCAGCAGCCAAGATATCGAGGTAGCGGATTTCTACAATGAGCAGTTCTTC

j_call: TRBJ2-7
d_call: TRBD1
clone_size: NA
v_call: TRBV28
cdr3_aa: CASSSRTGGVSYEQYF
cdr3_nt: TGTGCCAGCAGTTCCCGGACAGGGGGCGTCTCCTACGAGCAGTACTTC

j_call: TRBJ1-2
d_call: TRBD1
clone_size: NA
v_call: TRBV6-6
cdr3_aa: CASSFDRGLNYGYTF
cdr3_nt: TGTGCCAGCAGTTTCGACAGGGGGCTGAACTATGGCTACACCTTC

j_call: TRBJ2-7
d_call: NA
clone_size: once
v_call: TRBV29-1
cdr3_aa: CSVLSSYEQYF
cdr3_nt: TGCAGCGTCCTGAGCTCCTACGAGCAGTACTTC

j_call: TRBJ2-1
d_call: NA
clone_size: NA
v_call: TRBV5-1
cdr3_aa: CASSSRGVYNEQFF
cdr3_nt: TGCGCCAGCAGCTCCAGGGGAGTCTACAATGAGCAGTTCTTC

j_call: TRBJ1-4
d_call: NA
clone_size: NA
v_call: TRBV5-4
cdr3_aa: CASSLGAGAANEKLFF
cdr3_nt: TGTGCCAGCAGCTTGGGTGCGGGCGCGGCTAATGAAAAACTGTTTTTT

j_call: TRBJ1-2
d_call: TRBD1
clone_size: NA
v_call: TRBV2
cdr3_aa: CASSEAGTGMSYTF
cdr3_nt: TGTGCCAGCAGTGAAGCCGGGACAGGGATGAGCTACACCTTC

j_call: TRBJ2-7
d_call: TRBD1
clone_size: NA
v_call: TRBV27
cdr3_aa: CASSLKLPGQGRYEQYF
cdr3_nt: TGTGCCAGCAGTCTAAAATTACCGGGACAGGGAAGGTACGAGCAGTACTTC

j_call: TRBJ2-7
d_call: TRBD2
clone_size: NA
v_call: TRBV27
cdr3_aa: CASSFGLDSYEQYF
cdr3_nt: TGTGCCAGCAGTTTTGGACTAGACTCCTACGAGCAGTACTTC

j_call: TRBJ2-1
d_call: TRBD2
clone_size: NA
v_call: TRBV2
cdr3_aa: CASRKGVGLAGIDEQFF
cdr3_nt: TGTGCCAGCAGGAAAGGGGTAGGACTAGCGGGAATTGATGAGCAGTTCTTC

j_call: TRBJ2-1
d_call: TRBD2
clone_size: NA
v_call: TRBV7-9
cdr3_aa: CASWASGLYNEQFF
cdr3_nt: TGTGCCAGCTGGGCTAGCGGACTATACAATGAGCAGTTCTTC

j_call: TRBJ2-2
d_call: TRBD1
clone_size: NA
v_call: TRBV18
cdr3_aa: CASSPTGTGNTGELFF
cdr3_nt: TGTGCCAGCTCACCGACCGGGACAGGGAACACCGGGGAGCTGTTTTTT

j_call: TRBJ1-2
d_call: NA
clone_size: few
v_call: TRBV11-2
cdr3_aa: CASSFRGGYTF
cdr3_nt: TGTGCCAGCAGCTTCAGGGGCGGCTACACCTTC